The table lists the clone carrying this T cell receptor beta chain with many counts. The data belong to a study of T cells in Graves' hyperthyroidism and ophthalmopathy. Germline trimming cut 0 bases from V and 4 bases from J; bases unmatched to any gene: 4. The CDR3 loop spans 15 amino acids. Germline assignment: CDR1 SGHRS and CDR2 YFSETQ. Amplification targeted TCR beta CDR3 regions from RNA transcripts. The HTBI primer set served for first-round RT-PCR of the TCR CDR3. TCRdb re-called the multiplex PCR reads through MiXCR, storing one row per CDR3 protein. Of around 500,000 distinct CDR3 sequences detected, around a fifth appear once; the ten largest clones hold around 50%.

The rearrangement uses TRBV5-1 and TRBJ1-1, with 9 bases identical to TRBD1. The origin of this receptor is a woman between 65 and 79 years old with Graves' ophthalmopathy. What was sequenced was blood. The CDR3 DNA sequence: TGCGCCAGCAGCTTGGGGCCGGGACAGGGCACTGAAGCTTTCTTT. Its protein product is CASSLGPGQGTEAFF. The entire variable domain, with the rest obtained from reference TRBV5-1 and TRBJ1-1, is as follows: KAGVTQTPRYLIKTRGQQVTLSCSPISGHRSVSWYQQTPGQGLQFLFEYFSETQRNKGNFPGRFSGRQFSNSRSEMNVSTLELGDSALYLCASSLGPGQGTEAFFGQGTRLTVV.